These 16 T cell receptor beta chains were all obtained from the same sample, sequenced in a study of blood T cell repertoires in COVID-19. Using immunoSEQ multiplex PCR, the repertoire was profiled, and TCRdb retains in-frame clones only, with some absent. This sample has tens of thousands of clones; approximately 88% occur once, and the top ten carry over 2%. Source material: peripheral blood. These receptors all stem from a human donor in a cohort sampled during active COVID-19.

The chain joins TRBV9 to TRBJ2-1; 7 nucleotides agree with TRBD2. Germline trimming cut 4 bases from V and 5 bases from J; bases unmatched to any gene: 6. Germline assignment: CDR1 SGDLS and CDR2 YYNGEE. The CDR3 consists of 14 residues. CDR3 bases: TGTGCCAGCAGCACCCAGGGAGGGAACAATGAGCAGTTCTTC. This translates into CASSTQGGNNEQFF.

The J gene is TRBJ2-1, the V gene TRBV5-1; D not resolved. The CDR3 is made up of 11 amino acids. V shed 3 bases and J shed 6 bases, with 4 bases lying between them. Germline lookup yields CDR1 SGHRS and CDR2 YFSETQ. The CDR3 loop is CASSWSNEQFF. The CDR3 DNA is TGCGCCAGCAGCTGGAGCAATGAGCAGTTCTTC.

This clone was detected once. The chain joins TRBV18 to TRBJ2-3; 11 bases agree with TRBD1. Trimming cost V 6 bases and J 2 bases; bases outside gene matches: 4. CDR1 KGHSH and CDR2 LQKENI come from the germline V gene. CDR3 size: 15 residues. The CDR3 sequence: CASSSGQGVTDTQYF. The CDR3 DNA reads TGTGCCAGCTCTTCGGGACAGGGGGTCACAGATACGCAGTATTTT.

V usage is TRBV10-3 and J usage is TRBJ2-5; no clear D. The CDR3 covers 14 residues. Trimming took 4 bases from V and 2 from J, leaving 11 bases between them. Germline V gene lookup returns CDR1 ENHRY and CDR2 SYGVKD. The CDR3 DNA is TGTGCCATCAGTGGTGGGCCTCCTCAAGAGACCCAGTACTTC. This codes for CAISGGPPQETQYF.

The rearrangement joins TRBV4-3 to TRBJ2-1; 12 bases fit TRBD2. The germline CDR1 and CDR2 sequences are LGHNA and YSLEER. The CDR3 totals 17 residues. After removal of 0 bases from V and 5 bases from J, the junction contained 5 bases not matched to a gene. The CDR3 region is CASSQDGLAGGDNEQFF. As DNA, the CDR3 is TGCGCCAGCAGCCAAGACGGCCTAGCGGGAGGGGACAATGAGCAGTTCTTC.

V and J are TRBV7-2 and TRBJ2-7, with D maybe TRBD2 (6 bases). CDR1 is SGHTA and CDR2 is FQGNSA in the germline V gene. The CDR3 totals 15 residues. V was cut by 0 bases and J by 0 bases, with 9 bases left in between. CDR3 protein: CASSLAASASYEQYF. For the CDR3, the DNA is TGTGCCAGCAGCTTAGCTGCTAGCGCCTCCTACGAGCAGTACTTC.

This rearrangement joins TRBV6-5 to TRBJ1-2, with 7 bases fitting TRBD1. Trimming cost V 0 bases and J 5 bases; bases outside gene matches: 6. CDR1 and CDR2 (germline): MNHEY, SVGAGI. CDR3 length: 15 amino acids. DNA of the CDR3: TGTGCCAGCAGTTACTCGGGGGACAGTGGATATGGCTACACCTTC. Amino acids: CASSYSGDSGYGYTF.

The chain carries TRBV7-2 and TRBJ2-4; D is unclear. Germline loops: CDR1 SGHTA, CDR2 FQGNSA. The CDR3 totals 16 residues. Trimming shortened V by 1 base and J by 7 bases, and 17 bases separated the two germline ends. CDR3 sequence: CASSLGATSGQNIQYF. The CDR3, as DNA: TGTGCCAGCAGCTTAGGGGCAACCTCCGGCCAGAACATTCAGTACTTC.

The genes are TRBV7-9 and TRBJ2-3, with 10 bases identical to TRBD1. Germline CDR1 and CDR2: SEHNR and FQNEAQ (reference sequence). With V trimmed by 0 bases and J by 6 bases, 6 bases remained unmatched. The CDR3 length is 16 residues. The CDR3 sequence: CASSLAGQGNWDTQYF. DNA of the CDR3: TGTGCCAGCAGCTTAGCGGGACAGGGGAACTGGGATACGCAGTATTTT.

The rearrangement links TRBV9 to TRBJ2-4, with D perhaps TRBD1 (6 bases). The CDR3 sequence is 16 residues long. Deletions cut 3 bases from V and 2 bases from J, with 15 bases between. Germline assignment: CDR1 SGDLS and CDR2 YYNGEE. The CDR3 reads CASSGGQLKTKNIQYF. In nucleotides, the CDR3 is TGTGCCAGCAGCGGAGGACAGCTCAAAACCAAAAACATTCAGTACTTC. Based on the CDR3 plus reference TRBV9 and TRBJ2-4, the full variable domain is DSGVTQTPKHLITATGQRVTLRCSPRSGDLSVYWYQQSLDQGLQFLIQYYNGEERAKGNILERFSAQQFPDLHSELNLSSLELGDSALYFCASSGGQLKTKNIQYFGAGTRLSVL.

The rearrangement links TRBV6-5 to TRBJ1-1; a weak D match, TRBD1 (6 bases). In germline, CDR1 is MNHEY, CDR2 SVGAGI. CDR3 size: 15 residues. V lost 6 bases and J 5 bases, leaving 19 bases between the germline ends. The CDR3 loop is CASRVTGLGGTEAFF. The CDR3 DNA is TGTGCCAGCAGGGTAACAGGGCTCGGTGGGACTGAAGCTTTCTTT.

V usage is TRBV15 and J usage is TRBJ2-1; TRBD2 aligns across 9 bases. CDR3 length equals 15 residues. The V segment lost 1 base and the J segment 8 bases; nucleotides outside the gene matches: 6. CDR1 is LNHNV, CDR2 YYDKDF, per germline (reference sequence). The CDR3 nucleotides are TGTGCCACCAGCAGAGTCGGCGGGGGGGCCGATGAGCAGTTCTTC. The encoded protein is CATSRVGGGADEQFF.

The chain recombines TRBV19 with TRBJ1-5, with 10 positions matching TRBD1. CDR1 and CDR2 from the germline V gene are LNHDA and SQIVND (reference sequence). The CDR3 contains 15 residues. V shed 2 bases and J 7 bases; nucleotides not matched to a gene: 5. The CDR3 here is CASSIQTGGEQPQHF. As DNA, the CDR3 is TGTGCCAGTAGTATACAGACAGGGGGCGAACAGCCCCAGCATTTT.

This clone was seen only once. The J gene is TRBJ1-1, the V gene TRBV29-1; a possible D gene is TRBD1 (6 bases). The germline V and J ends were trimmed by 4 bases and 6 bases, with 12 bases remaining between them. Germline V lookup: CDR1 SQVTM, CDR2 ANQGSEA. The CDR3 spans 12 residues. Here the CDR3 reads CSVARGSAEAFF. The DNA of the CDR3 is TGCAGCGTTGCGAGGGGGAGCGCTGAAGCTTTCTTT.

V is TRBV3-1 (or the pseudogene TRBV3-2) and J is TRBJ1-2; D not certain. The CDR3 length is 16 residues. Trimming removed 0 bases from V and 7 bases from J, with 18 bases in between. CDR1 is LGHDT, CDR2 YNNKEL, per germline (reference sequence). CDR3: CASSQDGEVAECGYTF. CDR3 in DNA: TGTGCCAGCAGCCAAGATGGAGAGGTGGCAGAATGTGGCTACACCTTC.

The sample holds one count of this clone. The chain employs TRBV13 and TRBJ1-4; D is possibly TRBD1 (6 bases). V lost 3 bases, J lost 7 bases, and 12 bases lay in between. The CDR3 is 14 amino acids. Germline assignment: CDR1 PRHDT and CDR2 FYEKMQ (reference sequence). In DNA, the CDR3 is TGTGCCAGCAGCTTGGGGGGGCCTGGTGAAAAACTGTTTTTT. Translated, it gives CASSLGGPGEKLFF.